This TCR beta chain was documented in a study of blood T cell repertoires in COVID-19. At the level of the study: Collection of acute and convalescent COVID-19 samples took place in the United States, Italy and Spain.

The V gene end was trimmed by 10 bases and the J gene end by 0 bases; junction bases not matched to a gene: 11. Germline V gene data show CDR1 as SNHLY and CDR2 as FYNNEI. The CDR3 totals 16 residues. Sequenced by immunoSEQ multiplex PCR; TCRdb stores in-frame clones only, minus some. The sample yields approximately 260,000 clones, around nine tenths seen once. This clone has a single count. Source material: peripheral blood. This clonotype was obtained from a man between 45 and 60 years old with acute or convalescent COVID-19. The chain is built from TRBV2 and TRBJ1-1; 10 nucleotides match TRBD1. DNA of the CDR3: TGTGCCACCATGGGACAGGGGTCCTACCTGAACACTGAAGCTTTCTTT. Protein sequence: CATMGQGSYLNTEAFF.